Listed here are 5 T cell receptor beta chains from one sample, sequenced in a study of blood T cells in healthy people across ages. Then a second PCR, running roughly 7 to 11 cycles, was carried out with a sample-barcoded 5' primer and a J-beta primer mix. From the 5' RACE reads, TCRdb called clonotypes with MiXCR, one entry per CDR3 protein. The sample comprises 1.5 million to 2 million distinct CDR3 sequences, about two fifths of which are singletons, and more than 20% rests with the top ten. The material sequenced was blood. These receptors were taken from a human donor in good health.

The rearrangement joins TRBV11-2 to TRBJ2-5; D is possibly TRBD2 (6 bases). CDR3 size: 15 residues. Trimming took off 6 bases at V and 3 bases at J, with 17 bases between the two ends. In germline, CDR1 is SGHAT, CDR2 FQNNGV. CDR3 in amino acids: CASRPLGGLEETQYF. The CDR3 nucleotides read TGTGCCAGCAGACCCCTCGGGGGTTTAGAAGAGACCCAGTACTTC.

In nucleotides, the CDR3 is TGTGCCAGCAGTTACTTGGCTAGCGGGCGAGAGACCCAGTACTTC. Translating it yields CASSYLASGRETQYF. The chain links TRBV6-5 to TRBJ2-5, with 8 bases lining up with TRBD2. J lost 4 bases, V lost 1 base, and 5 bases had no gene match. The CDR3 is 15 residues long. Looked up from germline, CDR1 is MNHEY and CDR2 is SVGAGI.

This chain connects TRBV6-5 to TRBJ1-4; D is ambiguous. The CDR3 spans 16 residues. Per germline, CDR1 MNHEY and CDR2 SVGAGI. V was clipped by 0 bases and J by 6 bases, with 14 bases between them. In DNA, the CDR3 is TGTGCCAGCAGTTACTCGATCTTAGGAACGGATGAAAAACTGTTTTTT. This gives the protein CASSYSILGTDEKLFF.

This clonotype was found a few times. The DNA for the CDR3 is TGTGCCAGCAGCCTCACAGGTGATAATGGCTACACCTTC. Amino acids: CASSLTGDNGYTF. The chain links TRBV7-9 to TRBJ1-2; TRBD1 is a possible D gene (5 bases). Germline V gene lookup returns CDR1 SEHNR and CDR2 FQNEAQ (reference sequence). Trimming took 5 bases from V and 6 from J, leaving 13 bases between them. The CDR3 contains 13 residues.

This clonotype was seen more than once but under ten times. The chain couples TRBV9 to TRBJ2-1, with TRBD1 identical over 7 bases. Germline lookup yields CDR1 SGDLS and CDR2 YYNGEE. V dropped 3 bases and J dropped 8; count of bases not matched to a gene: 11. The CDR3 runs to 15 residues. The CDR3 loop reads CASSDRDSQTDEQFF. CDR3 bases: TGTGCCAGCAGCGACCGGGACAGCCAAACGGATGAGCAGTTCTTC.